One sample yielded the 30 T cell receptor beta chains listed below, sequenced in a study of radiation and T cells in renal cell carcinoma. Time point reported: blood 4 weeks post-SBRT, at nephrectomy. Treatment denoted: 15 Gy SBRT to primary tumor, nephrectomy 4 weeks later. Sequencing used immunoSEQ multiplex PCR; TCRdb keeps in-frame clones, though not all of them. The data show tens of thousands of clones, around 80% seen once. This specimen consisted of blood, obtained from a patient whose treatment included radiotherapy and nephrectomy. Receptors originate from a man aged 60-69 years with renal cell carcinoma.

This clone was detected once. This chain links TRBV11-3 with TRBJ1-1, with 9 nucleotides matching TRBD1. J was trimmed by 3 bases and V by 5 bases; bases with no gene match: 4. The CDR3 sequence is 14 residues long. Germline loops: CDR1 SGHNT, CDR2 YENEEA. CDR3 amino acids: CASSGGTGYTEAFF. The CDR3 DNA is TGTGCCAGCAGCGGAGGGACAGGGTACACTGAAGCTTTCTTT.

CDR3 sequence: CASSPSGFTEAFF. The CDR3 region has the DNA TGTGCCAGCAGTCCCTCAGGGTTCACTGAAGCTTTCTTT. The chain combines TRBV9 with TRBJ1-1; the D gene is possibly TRBD1 (5 bases). Per the germline V gene, CDR1 is SGDLS and CDR2 is YYNGEE. V was pared by 5 bases and J by 4 bases, with 12 bases between. The length of the CDR3 is 13 residues.

This clone was detected once. This chain links TRBV19 with TRBJ1-2; D not resolved. The CDR3 runs to 13 residues. The germline V gene has CDR1 LNHDA and CDR2 SQIVND (reference sequence). The ends were cut back, 3 bases at V and 6 bases at J, with 11 bases in the middle. CDR3 nucleotides: TGTGCCAGTAGTATCATGGGCTGGGATGGCTACACCTTC. Translated, it gives CASSIMGWDGYTF. Full variable domain (missing parts from reference TRBV19 and TRBJ1-2): DGGITQSPKYLFRKEGQNVTLSCEQNLNHDAMYWYRQDPGQGLRLIYYSQIVNDFQKGDIAEGYSVSREKKESFPLTVTSAQKNPTAFYLCASSIMGWDGYTFGSGTRLTVV.

This clone was detected once. The chain joins TRBV27 to TRBJ2-5, with 8 bases identical to TRBD1. Germline V gene data show CDR1 as MNHEY and CDR2 as SMNVEV (reference sequence). The V and J ends lost 3 bases and 5 bases, in that order; junction bases with no gene match: 5. This CDR3 has 14 amino acids. The CDR3 spells CASSFQGAGETQYF. The CDR3 DNA reads TGTGCCAGCAGTTTTCAGGGGGCAGGGGAGACCCAGTACTTC.

The genes are TRBV7-2 and TRBJ2-5, with 8 nucleotides matching TRBD2. The germline gives CDR1 SGHTA, CDR2 FQGNSA. The CDR3 has 13 residues. The V and J ends lost 9 bases and 1 base, in that order; junction bases with no gene match: 4. This CDR3 reads CASVRGGQETQYF. As DNA, the CDR3 is TGTGCCAGTGTACGGGGGGGCCAAGAGACCCAGTACTTC.

The chain carries TRBV19 and TRBJ2-7; the D gene is possibly TRBD1 (5 bases). Between the trimmed V and J ends, which lost 1 base and 4 bases, there was a span of 8 bases. The CDR3 contains 13 residues. Germline V lookup: CDR1 LNHDA, CDR2 SQIVND (reference sequence). CDR3 sequence (DNA): TGTGCCAGTAGTATAGGGGGCAGATACGAGCAGTACTTC. Protein: CASSIGGRYEQYF.

The V call is TRBV19, the J call TRBJ2-3; 10 positions match TRBD1. V shed 10 bases, J shed 4 bases, and the junction held 11 bases outside the gene matches. CDR1 is LNHDA and CDR2 is SQIVND in the germline V gene (reference sequence). The CDR3 consists of 15 residues. As DNA, the CDR3 is TGTGCCACCTCCGGGACAGGGGCAGGTGCAGATACGCAGTATTTT. Translating gives CATSGTGAGADTQYF.

The rearrangement uses TRBV19 and TRBJ2-3, with D perhaps TRBD1 (7 bases). The length of the CDR3 is 15 residues. CDR1 and CDR2 from the germline V gene are LNHDA and SQIVND (reference sequence). Trimming stripped 5 bases from V and 0 bases from J, with 12 bases between. The CDR3, as DNA: TGTGCCAGTAGTGATGCGGGACAGAGCACAGATACGCAGTATTTT. Translating gives CASSDAGQSTDTQYF.

Only a few counts were recorded for this clone. The chain links TRBV7-9 to TRBJ1-1; D remains unclear. V dropped 4 bases and J dropped 5 bases, with 17 bases sitting between them. Germline assignment: CDR1 SEHNR and CDR2 FQNEAQ (reference sequence). This CDR3 contains 15 residues. CDR3 loop: CASSSRAASGTEAFF. The CDR3 coding sequence is TGTGCCAGCAGCTCCCGAGCGGCCTCGGGTACTGAAGCTTTCTTT.

This clone was counted a single time. The chain's CDR3 is CASSDRPGFNTEAFF. DNA of the CDR3: TGCGCCAGCAGCGACCGACCTGGATTTAACACTGAAGCTTTCTTT. The chain is built from TRBV5-1 and TRBJ1-1; D uncertain. This CDR3 has 15 amino acids. Trimming took 4 bases from V and 2 from J, leaving 15 bases between them. Germline V gene data show CDR1 as SGHRS and CDR2 as YFSETQ.

The gene calls are TRBV7-2 and TRBJ2-5; TRBD2 aligns across 9 bases. This CDR3 is 15 amino acids long. Germline CDR1 and CDR2: SGHTA and FQGNSA. Trimming took 3 bases from V and 4 from J; bases not matched to a gene: 6. This chain's CDR3 is CASSFDGTSSETQYF. For the CDR3, the DNA is TGTGCCAGCAGCTTCGACGGGACTAGCTCAGAGACCCAGTACTTC.

The CDR3 is CASSLNQGALTYEQYF. Written as DNA, the CDR3 is TGTGCCAGCAGCTTAAATCAGGGGGCACTCACCTACGAGCAGTACTTC. The genes are TRBV7-2 and TRBJ2-7; 8 bases fit TRBD1. V lost 2 bases and J lost 2; bases outside the gene matches: 8. The germline V gene encodes CDR1 SGHTA and CDR2 FQGNSA. The CDR3 consists of 16 residues.

This chain uses TRBV9 with TRBJ2-5, with D perhaps TRBD2 (5 bases). Germline-derived CDR1 and CDR2 are SGDLS and YYNGEE. Trimming removed 0 bases at V and 5 bases at J, with 14 bases between. The CDR3 runs 15 residues. DNA for the CDR3: TGTGCCAGCAGCGTAGATGGGATTAGCGCGGAGACCCAGTACTTC. Encoded protein: CASSVDGISAETQYF.

The chain couples TRBV7-2 to TRBJ1-4; D unresolved. The V end was cut by 8 bases, the J end by 3 bases, with 13 bases between. Germline V lookup: CDR1 SGHTA, CDR2 FQGNSA. CDR3 size: 14 residues. The CDR3 DNA is TGTGCCAGCGGCCTGGGGATAGCTAATGAAAAACTGTTTTTT. This gives the protein CASGLGIANEKLFF.

The gene calls are TRBV10-3 and TRBJ1-2; TRBD1 might be the D (5 bases). This CDR3 has 12 residues. V dropped 7 bases and J dropped 4 bases, with 10 bases sitting between them. CDR1 is ENHRY and CDR2 is SYGVKD in the germline V gene. The CDR3 is CAITAGPYGYTF. CDR3 coding DNA: TGTGCCATCACCGCAGGGCCCTATGGCTACACCTTC.

The chain has TRBV19 and TRBJ2-3, with D possibly TRBD2 on 6 matching bases. CDR1 is LNHDA, CDR2 SQIVND, per germline (reference sequence). The CDR3 is made up of 13 amino acids. Trimming removed 9 bases at V and 4 bases at J, with 14 bases between. This CDR3 is CASRAGLADTQYF. The DNA for the CDR3 is TGTGCCAGCCGGGCGGGGTTGGCAGATACGCAGTATTTT.

V usage is TRBV7-8 and J usage is TRBJ2-7; 11 bases map to TRBD2. J was trimmed by 4 bases and V by 5 bases; bases with no gene match: 7. The CDR3 consists of 15 residues. Germline V lookup: CDR1 SGHVS, CDR2 FQNEAQ. The CDR3 DNA is TGTGCCAGCAGCACCTTAGCGGGGGGGCAGTACGAGCAGTACTTC. Translating gives CASSTLAGGQYEQYF.

V usage is TRBV7-2 and J usage is TRBJ1-3, with unresolved D. Germline V gene lookup returns CDR1 SGHTA and CDR2 FQGNSA. This CDR3 has 14 amino acids. Deletions cut 1 base from V and 0 bases from J, with 4 bases between. CDR3 sequence reads: CASSLDGSGNTIYF. CDR3 DNA: TGTGCCAGCAGCTTAGACGGCTCTGGAAACACCATATATTTT.

The chain links TRBV7-8 to TRBJ1-5; 7 nucleotides match TRBD1. The CDR3 loop spans 17 amino acids. V was clipped by 5 bases and J by 0 bases; unmatched bases: 10. From germline, CDR1 is SGHVS and CDR2 FQNEAQ. The CDR3 nucleotides read TGTGCCAGCAGCACCCAAACCGGGACAGTTAGCAATCAGCCCCAGCATTTT. Translation gives CASSTQTGTVSNQPQHF. The full variable domain, rest sourced from reference TRBV7-8 and TRBJ1-5, is GAGVSQSPRYKVAKRGQDVALRCDPISGHVSLFWYQQALGQGPEFLTYFQNEAQLDKSGLPSDRFFAERPEGSVSTLKIQRTQQEDSAVYLCASSTQTGTVSNQPQHFGDGTRLSIL.

The chain employs TRBV14 and TRBJ2-3; maybe TRBD1 (5 bases). V was trimmed by 2 bases and J by 2 bases, leaving 17 bases between them. This CDR3 has 17 residues. Looked up from germline, CDR1 is SGHDN and CDR2 is FVKESK. The CDR3 reads CASSQTKTALITDTQYF. Written as DNA, the CDR3 is TGTGCCAGCAGCCAAACTAAGACAGCCCTTATCACAGATACGCAGTATTTT.

V gene TRBV6-5 combines with J gene TRBJ1-2; 7 positions agree with TRBD1. The CDR3 sequence is 12 residues long. CDR1 and CDR2 (germline): MNHEY, SVGAGI. The trim removed 6 bases at V and 7 bases at J, leaving 5 bases unmatched. CDR3 coding DNA: TGTGCCAGCAGGGGGACAGCGGGTGGCTACACCTTC. Translation gives CASRGTAGGYTF.

The V gene is TRBV18, the J gene TRBJ2-3; 12 nucleotides agree with TRBD1. Germline V gene data show CDR1 as KGHSH and CDR2 as LQKENI. Germline trimming cut 6 bases from V and 5 bases from J; bases unmatched to any gene: 6. The CDR3 totals 15 residues. CDR3 sequence: CASSPGQGARDTQYF. CDR3 sequence (DNA): TGTGCCAGCTCCCCGGGACAGGGGGCAAGAGATACGCAGTATTTT.

The V gene is TRBV30, the J gene TRBJ1-4; D is ambiguous. Germline assignment: CDR1 GTSNPN and CDR2 SVGIG (reference sequence). The CDR3 has 18 residues. V gave up 0 bases and J gave up 8 bases, with 25 bases separating them. CDR3 amino acids: CAWSVSYSSASPKEKLFF. The DNA for the CDR3 is TGTGCCTGGAGTGTGTCGTATTCTTCGGCGTCTCCAAAGGAAAAACTGTTTTTT.

J is TRBJ2-1 and V is TRBV7-2, with 13 nucleotides matching TRBD2. The CDR3 runs 16 residues. The germline CDR1 and CDR2 sequences are SGHTA and FQGNSA. The V segment lost 0 bases and the J segment 9 bases; nucleotides outside the gene matches: 5. For the CDR3, the DNA is TGTGCCAGCAGCTTAGCACTAGCGGGGGGGGCCGGTGAGCAGTTCTTC. Encoded protein: CASSLALAGGAGEQFF.

The chain's CDR3 is CASSATGGTEAFF. The CDR3 region has the DNA TGTGCCAGCAGTGCTACAGGGGGCACTGAAGCTTTCTTT. This sequence joins TRBV25-1 and TRBJ1-1; 8 nucleotides line up with TRBD1. V gave up 4 bases and J gave up 4 bases; unmatched junction bases: 2. The germline CDR1 and CDR2 sequences are MGHDK and SYGVNS. CDR3 size: 13 residues.

This chain's CDR3 is CASSPRQGTLDEQFF. CDR3 DNA: TGTGCCAGCAGCCCGCGACAGGGAACATTGGATGAGCAGTTCTTC. The rearrangement uses TRBV9 and TRBJ2-1; 7 bases line up with TRBD1. The germline CDR1 and CDR2 sequences are SGDLS and YYNGEE. This CDR3 is 15 amino acids long. V gave up 4 bases and J gave up 8 bases; unmatched junction bases: 12.

The genes are TRBV7-3 and TRBJ2-5; D ambiguous. CDR1 is SGHTA and CDR2 is FQGTGA in the germline V gene. The CDR3 is 13 amino acids. The V end was cut by 2 bases, the J end by 5 bases, with 9 bases between. The CDR3 DNA follows: TGTGCCAGCAGCTTAGGGGTTTTGGAGACCCAGTACTTC. As protein: CASSLGVLETQYF. Variable domain in full (rest from reference TRBV7-3 and TRBJ2-5): GAGVSQTPSNKVTEKGKYVELRCDPISGHTALYWYRQSLGQGPEFLIYFQGTGAADDSGLPNDRFFAVRPEGSVSTLKIQRTERGDSAVYLCASSLGVLETQYFGPGTRLLVL.

The chain has TRBV5-1 and TRBJ1-2, with 10 bases aligning to TRBD1. V lost 4 bases to trimming and J lost 7 bases; unmatched junction nucleotides: 7. CDR1 is SGHRS, CDR2 YFSETQ, per germline. The CDR3 contains 14 residues. The CDR3 DNA follows: TGCGCCAGCAGCACCAGACAGGGGGCATCTGGCTACACCTTC. It codes for CASSTRQGASGYTF. Filled out from reference TRBV5-1 and TRBJ1-2, the complete variable domain reads KAGVTQTPRYLIKTRGQQVTLSCSPISGHRSVSWYQQTPGQGLQFLFEYFSETQRNKGNFPGRFSGRQFSNSRSEMNVSTLELGDSALYLCASSTRQGASGYTFGSGTRLTVV.

The rearrangement links TRBV10-2 to TRBJ2-1; 14 positions match TRBD2. Germline CDR1 WSHSY, CDR2 SAAADI. Trimming cost V 8 bases and J 9 bases; bases outside gene matches: 6. The CDR3 length is 14 residues. The CDR3 bases are TGCGCCAGCGGGACTAGCGGGGGTGGTGGTGAGCAGTTCTTC. Residues: CASGTSGGGGEQFF.

The chain carries TRBV7-2 and TRBJ1-2; 7 bases are a match to TRBD1. The CDR3 is 14 amino acids. The germline V gene has CDR1 SGHTA and CDR2 FQGNSA. V dropped 2 bases and J dropped 7; count of bases not matched to a gene: 7. The CDR3 loop reads CASSLPHRGGGYTF. Written as DNA, the CDR3 is TGTGCCAGCAGCTTACCTCACAGGGGTGGTGGCTACACCTTC.